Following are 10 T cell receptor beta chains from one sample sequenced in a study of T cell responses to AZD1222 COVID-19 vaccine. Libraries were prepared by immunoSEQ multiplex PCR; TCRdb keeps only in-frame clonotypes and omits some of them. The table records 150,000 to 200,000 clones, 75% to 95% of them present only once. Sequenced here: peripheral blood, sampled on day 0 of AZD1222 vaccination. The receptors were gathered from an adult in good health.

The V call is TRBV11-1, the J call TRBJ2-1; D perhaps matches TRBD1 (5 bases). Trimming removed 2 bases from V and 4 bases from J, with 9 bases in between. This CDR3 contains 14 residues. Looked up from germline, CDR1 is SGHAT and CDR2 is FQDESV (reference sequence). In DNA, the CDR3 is TGTGCCAGCAGCTTATCGACAGCTTACAATGAGCAGTTCTTC. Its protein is CASSLSTAYNEQFF.

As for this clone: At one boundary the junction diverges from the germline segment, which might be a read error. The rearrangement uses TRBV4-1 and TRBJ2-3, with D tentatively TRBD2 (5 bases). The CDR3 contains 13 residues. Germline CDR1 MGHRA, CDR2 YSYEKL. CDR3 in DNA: TGCGCCAGCAGCCAAGAACTAGACTTAGCCCGGGATTTT. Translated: CASSQELDLARDF.

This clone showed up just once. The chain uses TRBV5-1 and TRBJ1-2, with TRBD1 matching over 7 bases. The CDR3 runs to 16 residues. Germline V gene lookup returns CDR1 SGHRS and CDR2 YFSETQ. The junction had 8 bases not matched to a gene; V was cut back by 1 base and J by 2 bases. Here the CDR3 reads CASSLTAQGENYGYTF. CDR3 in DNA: TGCGCCAGCAGCTTGACCGCTCAGGGGGAAAACTATGGCTACACCTTC. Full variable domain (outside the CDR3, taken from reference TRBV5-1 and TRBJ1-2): KAGVTQTPRYLIKTRGQQVTLSCSPISGHRSVSWYQQTPGQGLQFLFEYFSETQRNKGNFPGRFSGRQFSNSRSEMNVSTLELGDSALYLCASSLTAQGENYGYTFGSGTRLTVV.

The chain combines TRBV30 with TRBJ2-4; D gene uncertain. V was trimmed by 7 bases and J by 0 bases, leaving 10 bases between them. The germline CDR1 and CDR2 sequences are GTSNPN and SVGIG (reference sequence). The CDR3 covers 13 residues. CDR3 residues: CASTGLAKNIQYF. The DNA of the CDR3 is TGTGCCTCCACGGGCCTAGCCAAAAACATTCAGTACTTC.

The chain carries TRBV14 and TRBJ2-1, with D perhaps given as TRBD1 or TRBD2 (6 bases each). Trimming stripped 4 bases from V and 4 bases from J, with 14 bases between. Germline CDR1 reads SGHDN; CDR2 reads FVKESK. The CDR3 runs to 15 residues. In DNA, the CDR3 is TGTGCCAGCAGCCGGTTTAGGGGGAGGTACAATGAGCAGTTCTTC. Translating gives CASSRFRGRYNEQFF. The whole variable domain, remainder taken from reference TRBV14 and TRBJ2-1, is EAGVTQFPSHSVIEKGQTVTLRCDPISGHDNLYWYRRVMGKEIKFLLHFVKESKQDESGMPNNRFLAERTGGTYSTLKVQPAELEDSGVYFCASSRFRGRYNEQFFGPGTRLTVL.

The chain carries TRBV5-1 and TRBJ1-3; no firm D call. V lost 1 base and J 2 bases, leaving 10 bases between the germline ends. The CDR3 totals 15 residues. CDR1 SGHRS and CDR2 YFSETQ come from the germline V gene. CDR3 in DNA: TGCGCCAGCAGCTTGTCAGGCGGGGCTGGAAACACCATATATTTT. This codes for CASSLSGGAGNTIYF.

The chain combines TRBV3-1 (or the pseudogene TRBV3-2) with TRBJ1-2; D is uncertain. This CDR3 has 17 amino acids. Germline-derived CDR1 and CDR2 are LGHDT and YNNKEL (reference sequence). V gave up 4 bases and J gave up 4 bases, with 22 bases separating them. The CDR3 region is CASSRGRPERYFYGYTF. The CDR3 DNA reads TGTGCCAGCAGCCGCGGACGTCCTGAAAGGTACTTCTATGGCTACACCTTC.

The CDR3 DNA is TGTGCCAGCAGTTGGACAGGGGACCGCTCCTACGAGCAGTACTTC. As protein: CASSWTGDRSYEQYF. This rearrangement joins TRBV27 to TRBJ2-7; the match to TRBD1 covers 9 bases. The CDR3 has 15 residues. After removal of 4 bases from V and 0 bases from J, the junction contained 4 bases not matched to a gene. CDR1 MNHEY and CDR2 SMNVEV come from the germline V gene (reference sequence).

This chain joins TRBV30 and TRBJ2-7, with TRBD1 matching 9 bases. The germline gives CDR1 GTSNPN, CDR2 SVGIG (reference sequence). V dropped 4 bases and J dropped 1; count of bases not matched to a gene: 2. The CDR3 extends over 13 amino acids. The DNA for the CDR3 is TGTGCCTGGAACAGGGGGCAATCCTACGAGCAGTACTTC. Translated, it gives CAWNRGQSYEQYF.

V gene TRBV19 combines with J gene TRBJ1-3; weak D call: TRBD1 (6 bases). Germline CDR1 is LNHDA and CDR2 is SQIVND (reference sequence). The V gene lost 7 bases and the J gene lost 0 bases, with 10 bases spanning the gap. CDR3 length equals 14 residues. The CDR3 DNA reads TGTGCCAGTATTGAGGGGGGCTCTGGAAACACCATATATTTT. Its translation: CASIEGGSGNTIYF.